The 20 T cell receptor beta chains presented below share a single source sample, sequenced in a study of blood T cell repertoires in COVID-19. Only in-frame clones appear in the TCRdb table, and some are missing; sequencing was by immunoSEQ multiplex PCR. The sample has fewer than 250,000 clones, about nine tenths seen once; the top ten hold over 1.5%. The sample comprised peripheral blood. These receptors came from a man in his 70s with acute or convalescent COVID-19.

V and J are TRBV19 and TRBJ1-1; tentatively, D is TRBD1 (6 bases). This CDR3 spans 16 amino acids. Per the germline V gene, CDR1 is LNHDA and CDR2 is SQIVND (reference sequence). V dropped 5 bases and J dropped 2 bases, with 18 bases sitting between them. CDR3 nucleotides: TGTGCCAGTAGTCCACTTCGGTCGGGGGGCAACACTGAAGCTTTCTTT. Its protein product is CASSPLRSGGNTEAFF.

V is TRBV28 and J is TRBJ2-7; tentative D call: TRBD2 (6 bases). Deletions cut 5 bases from V and 2 bases from J, with 19 bases between. CDR1 is MDHEN, CDR2 SYDVKM, per germline. The CDR3 totals 16 residues. The DNA for the CDR3 is TGTGCCAGCAGTGACACTTTAAGCGGGCTAGCCTACGAGCAGTACTTC. Amino acids: CASSDTLSGLAYEQYF.

In nucleotides, the CDR3 is TGTGCCAGCAGTTCGAGAGTCTACTATGGCTACACCTTC. Translating it yields CASSSRVYYGYTF. V and J are TRBV6-2 or TRBV6-3 and TRBJ1-2; D is uncertain. Trimming cost V 4 bases and J 3 bases, with 9 bases left between them. Germline assignment: CDR1 MNHEY and CDR2 SVGEGT. CDR3 length equals 13 residues.

The V and J genes are TRBV7-2 and TRBJ1-5; the D gene is possibly TRBD1 (5 bases). Germline CDR1 is SGHTA and CDR2 is FQGNSA. This CDR3 spans 15 amino acids. V lost 5 bases, J lost 1 base, and 12 bases lay in between. DNA of the CDR3: TGTGCCAGCAGCGCGGGACCGAACAGCAATCAGCCCCAGCATTTT. Residues: CASSAGPNSNQPQHF. Looking up the rest from reference TRBV7-2 and TRBJ1-5 gives the full variable domain: GAGVSQSPSNKVTEKGKDVELRCDPISGHTALYWYRQSLGQGLEFLIYFQGNSAPDKSGLPSDRFSAERTGGSVSTLTIQRTQQEDSAVYLCASSAGPNSNQPQHFGDGTRLSIL.

V is TRBV2 and J is TRBJ2-7; 9 nucleotides align to TRBD2. Germline V CDR1 and CDR2: SNHLY, FYNNEI. This CDR3 comprises 13 residues. Trimming removed 10 bases from V and 0 bases from J; junction bases left unmatched: 4. CDR3 region: CATGLARSYEQYF. The CDR3 DNA sequence: TGTGCCACAGGACTAGCGCGCTCCTACGAGCAGTACTTC.

V usage is TRBV7-6 and J usage is TRBJ1-1; D is undetermined. Germline V lookup: CDR1 SGHVS, CDR2 FNYEAQ. Trimming left V 4 bases short and J 0 bases short, with 6 bases between. This CDR3 is built from 13 residues. Here the CDR3 DNA reads TGTGCCAGCAGCTCCGGAGTGAACACTGAAGCTTTCTTT. This gives the protein CASSSGVNTEAFF.

This clone came up a few times. This chain links TRBV5-4 with TRBJ2-1; the D gene is possibly TRBD1 (9 bases). This CDR3 has 17 residues. V was cut by 0 bases and J by 6 bases, with 19 bases left in between. Germline CDR1 and CDR2: SGHNT and YYREEE (reference sequence). The CDR3 DNA is TGTGCCAGCAGCTTGGCGCCACAGGGGGCGGGAGGCAATGAGCAGTTCTTC. Its translation: CASSLAPQGAGGNEQFF.

The CDR3, as DNA: TGCGCCAGCAGCTTGGAGCAGGGGAACTATGGCTACACCTTC. It codes for CASSLEQGNYGYTF. The rearrangement joins TRBV5-1 to TRBJ1-2; tentative D call: TRBD1 (6 bases). This CDR3 has 14 residues. In germline, CDR1 is SGHRS, CDR2 YFSETQ. Between the trimmed V and J ends, which lost 0 bases and 2 bases, there was a span of 8 bases.

The gene calls are TRBV29-1 and TRBJ2-1, with 8 nucleotides matching TRBD2. This CDR3 comprises 15 residues. The germline gives CDR1 SQVTM, CDR2 ANQGSEA. With 6 bases clipped from V and 6 bases from J, the junction kept 13 bases outside the gene matches. The CDR3 DNA is TGCAGCGTAAGTTTCCGGGCGGGAGGATTCAATGAGCAGTTCTTC. This encodes CSVSFRAGGFNEQFF.

The CDR3 region is CASGRGARGNTIYF. The CDR3 nucleotides read TGTGCCAGCGGCCGCGGGGCTCGTGGAAACACCATATATTTT. The rearrangement links TRBV6-5 to TRBJ1-3; the D gene is possibly TRBD1 (5 bases). The CDR3 is 14 residues long. The V and J ends lost 8 bases and 3 bases respectively, with 14 bases between them. The germline gives CDR1 MNHEY, CDR2 SVGAGI.

The chain joins TRBV3-1 (or the pseudogene TRBV3-2) to TRBJ2-1; 11 nucleotides line up with TRBD2. CDR3 length: 14 residues. After removal of 4 bases from V and 9 bases from J, the junction contained 5 bases not matched to a gene. Looked up from germline, CDR1 is LGHDT and CDR2 is YNNKEL (reference sequence). CDR3 loop: CASSLTSGSTEQFF. For the CDR3, the DNA is TGTGCCAGCAGCCTAACTAGCGGGAGTACTGAGCAGTTCTTC.

CDR3 sequence (DNA): TGTGCCTGGAAAGGGGACATCCCATACAATGAGCAGTTCTTC. Amino acids: CAWKGDIPYNEQFF. The chain is built from TRBV30 and TRBJ2-1, with D perhaps TRBD1 (6 bases). The CDR3 extends over 14 amino acids. The V and J ends lost 4 bases and 4 bases respectively, with 14 bases between them. The germline V gene has CDR1 GTSNPN and CDR2 SVGIG (reference sequence).

Here the CDR3 reads CASSFGGEWETQYF. The CDR3 nucleotides read TGCGCCAGCAGCTTCGGCGGGGAGTGGGAGACCCAGTACTTC. The rearrangement joins TRBV5-1 to TRBJ2-5; perhaps TRBD2 as D (6 bases). Between the trimmed V and J ends, which lost 2 bases and 5 bases, there was a span of 13 bases. CDR1 and CDR2 (germline): SGHRS, YFSETQ. The CDR3 sequence is 14 residues long.

The chain couples TRBV27 to TRBJ1-2, with TRBD1 matching 7 bases. The V and J ends lost 4 bases and 3 bases, in that order; junction bases with no gene match: 11. Germline CDR1 is MNHEY and CDR2 is SMNVEV (reference sequence). There are 16 residues in the CDR3. The CDR3 loop is CASSSADRVLHYGYTF. The CDR3 DNA reads as TGTGCCAGCAGTTCGGCCGACAGGGTACTCCACTATGGCTACACCTTC.

This chain joins TRBV7-3 and TRBJ2-3, with D uncertain. Germline V CDR1 and CDR2: SGHTA, FQGTGA. Trimming removed 5 bases from V and 5 bases from J, with 14 bases in between. The CDR3 is 14 residues long. DNA for the CDR3: TGTGCCAGCAGCCTGGGCCCCGGTCGAGATACGCAGTATTTT. It yields the protein CASSLGPGRDTQYF.

This clone came up a few times. The genes are TRBV7-8 and TRBJ1-2; unclear D gene. The CDR3 length is 12 residues. CDR1 and CDR2 from the germline V gene are SGHVS and FQNEAQ. V gave up 5 bases and J gave up 4 bases, with 8 bases separating them. The CDR3 region has the DNA TGTGCCAGCAGCCTACGGGGCTATGGCTACACCTTC. Its translation is CASSLRGYGYTF.

This rearrangement joins TRBV5-1 to TRBJ2-7; 7 positions match TRBD2. The junction had 7 bases not matched to a gene; V was cut back by 0 bases and J by 1 base. Germline loops: CDR1 SGHRS, CDR2 YFSETQ. The CDR3 spans 16 residues. The DNA of the CDR3 is TGCGCCAGCAGCTTGGATATCTCGGGGGGTTCCTACGAGCAGTACTTC. Its translation is CASSLDISGGSYEQYF.

Comments on this clone: The sample contains more than one DNA sequence encoding this CDR3. The rearrangement links TRBV18 to TRBJ2-7, with a weak D call TRBD1 (6 bases). CDR1 and CDR2 from the germline V gene are KGHSH and LQKENI. The V end lost 3 bases, the J end lost 4 bases, and 7 bases lay between the germline ends. The CDR3 loop spans 12 amino acids. The chain's CDR3 is CASSPTGYEQYF. In nucleotides, the CDR3 is TGTGCCAGCTCACCCACAGGGTACGAGCAGTACTTC. The entire variable domain, with the rest obtained from reference TRBV18 and TRBJ2-7, is as follows: NAGVMQNPRHLVRRRGQEARLRCSPMKGHSHVYWYRQLPEEGLKFMVYLQKENIIDESGMPKERFSAEFPKEGPSILRIQQVVRGDSAAYFCASSPTGYEQYFGPGTRLTVT.

The chain uses TRBV6-2 or TRBV6-3 and TRBJ2-7; 9 bases map to TRBD1. Germline trimming cut 5 bases from V and 4 bases from J; bases unmatched to any gene: 9. Germline V gene sequence: CDR1 MNHEY, CDR2 SVGEGT. The length of the CDR3 is 15 residues. The CDR3 loop reads CASSTAGTGRYEQYF. CDR3 bases: TGTGCCAGCAGTACGGCCGGGACAGGGAGGTACGAGCAGTACTTC.

The table lists this clone with a count of one. The rearrangement links TRBV2 to TRBJ2-2; 9 bases map to TRBD1. The V segment lost 6 bases and the J segment 5 bases; nucleotides outside the gene matches: 7. The CDR3 loop spans 15 amino acids. Germline V gene sequence: CDR1 SNHLY, CDR2 FYNNEI. DNA for the CDR3: TGTGCCAGCAGAAGGGACAGGGTAGGGACCGGGGAGCTGTTTTTT. Amino acids: CASRRDRVGTGELFF.